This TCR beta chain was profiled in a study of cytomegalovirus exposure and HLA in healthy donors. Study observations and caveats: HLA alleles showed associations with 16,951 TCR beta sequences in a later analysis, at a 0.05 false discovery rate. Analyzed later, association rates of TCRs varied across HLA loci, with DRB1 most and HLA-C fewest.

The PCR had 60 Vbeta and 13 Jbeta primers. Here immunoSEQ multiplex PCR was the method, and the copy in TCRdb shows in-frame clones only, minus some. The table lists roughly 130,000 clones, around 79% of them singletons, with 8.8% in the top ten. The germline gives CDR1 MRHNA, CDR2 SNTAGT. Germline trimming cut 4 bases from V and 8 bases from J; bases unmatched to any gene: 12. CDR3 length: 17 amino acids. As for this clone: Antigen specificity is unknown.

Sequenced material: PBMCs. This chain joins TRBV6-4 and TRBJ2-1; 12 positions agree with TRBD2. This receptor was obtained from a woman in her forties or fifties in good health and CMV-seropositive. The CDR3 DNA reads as TGTGCCAGCAGTGGCGTCCACACTAGCGGGGGGTACGATGAGCAGTTCTTC. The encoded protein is CASSGVHTSGGYDEQFF.